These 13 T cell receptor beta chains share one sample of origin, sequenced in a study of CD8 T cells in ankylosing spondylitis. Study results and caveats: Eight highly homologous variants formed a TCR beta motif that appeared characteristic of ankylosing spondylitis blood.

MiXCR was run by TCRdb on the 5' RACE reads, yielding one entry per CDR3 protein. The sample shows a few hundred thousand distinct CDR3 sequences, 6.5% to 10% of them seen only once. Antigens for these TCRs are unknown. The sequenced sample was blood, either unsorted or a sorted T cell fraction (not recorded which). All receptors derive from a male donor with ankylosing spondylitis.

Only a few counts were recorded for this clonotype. CDR3 in DNA: TGTGCCAGCAGACGGGGACAGTATGAGAACGAGCAGTACTTC. Translated: CASRRGQYENEQYF. This rearrangement joins TRBV7-8 to TRBJ2-7, with 7 bases that match TRBD1. CDR3 length equals 14 residues. The germline V gene encodes CDR1 SGHVS and CDR2 FQNEAQ. The ends lost 6 bases at V and 5 bases at J; junction bases unmatched: 10.

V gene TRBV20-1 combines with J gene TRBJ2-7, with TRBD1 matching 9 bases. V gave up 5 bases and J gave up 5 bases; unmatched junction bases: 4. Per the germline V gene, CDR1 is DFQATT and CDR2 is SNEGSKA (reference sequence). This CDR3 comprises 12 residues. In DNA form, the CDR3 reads TGCAGTGCTGACAGGGGGATCCACGAGCAGTACTTC. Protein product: CSADRGIHEQYF.

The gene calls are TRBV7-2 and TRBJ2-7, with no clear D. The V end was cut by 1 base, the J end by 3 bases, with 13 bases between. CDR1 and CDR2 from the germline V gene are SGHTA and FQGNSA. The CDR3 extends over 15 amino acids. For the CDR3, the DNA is TGTGCCAGCAGCTTAGAGACCGGGTCGCTCTACGAGCAGTACTTC. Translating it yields CASSLETGSLYEQYF.

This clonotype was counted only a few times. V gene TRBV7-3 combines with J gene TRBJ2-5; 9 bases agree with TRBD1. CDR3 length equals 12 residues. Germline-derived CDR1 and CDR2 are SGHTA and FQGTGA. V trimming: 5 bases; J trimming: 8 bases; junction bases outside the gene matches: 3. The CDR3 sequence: CASSMDRGTQYF. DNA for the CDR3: TGTGCCAGCAGCATGGACAGGGGAACCCAGTACTTC.

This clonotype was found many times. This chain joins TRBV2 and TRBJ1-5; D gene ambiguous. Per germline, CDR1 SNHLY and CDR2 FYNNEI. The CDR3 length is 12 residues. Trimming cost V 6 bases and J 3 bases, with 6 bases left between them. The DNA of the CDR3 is TGTGCCAGCAGCCTCGACAATCAGCCCCAGCATTTT. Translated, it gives CASSLDNQPQHF.

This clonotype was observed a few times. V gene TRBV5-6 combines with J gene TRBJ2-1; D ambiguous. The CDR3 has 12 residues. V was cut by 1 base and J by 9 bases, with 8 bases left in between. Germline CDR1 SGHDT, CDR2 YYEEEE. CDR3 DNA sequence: TGTGCCAGCAGCTTGCCAGTAGGTGAGCAGTTCTTC. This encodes CASSLPVGEQFF. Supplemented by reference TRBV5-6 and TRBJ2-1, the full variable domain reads DAGVTQSPTHLIKTRGQQVTLRCSPKSGHDTVSWYQQALGQGPQFIFQYYEEEERQRGNFPDRFSGHQFPNYSSELNVNALLLGDSALYLCASSLPVGEQFFGPGTRLTVL.

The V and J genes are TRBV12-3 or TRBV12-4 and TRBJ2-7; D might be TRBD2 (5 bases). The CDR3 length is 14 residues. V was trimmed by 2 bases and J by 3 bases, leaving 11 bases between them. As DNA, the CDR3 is TGTGCCAGCAGTTTATTGTGGGGAGTCTACGAGCAGTACTTC. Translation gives CASSLLWGVYEQYF.

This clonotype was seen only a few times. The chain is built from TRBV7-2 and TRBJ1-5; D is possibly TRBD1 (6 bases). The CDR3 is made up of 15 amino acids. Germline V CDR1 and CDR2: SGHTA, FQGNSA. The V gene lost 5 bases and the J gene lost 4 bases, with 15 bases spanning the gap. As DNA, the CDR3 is TGTGCCAGCAGCCCACGGGGGGGCCGGAATCAGCCCCAGCATTTT. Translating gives CASSPRGGRNQPQHF.

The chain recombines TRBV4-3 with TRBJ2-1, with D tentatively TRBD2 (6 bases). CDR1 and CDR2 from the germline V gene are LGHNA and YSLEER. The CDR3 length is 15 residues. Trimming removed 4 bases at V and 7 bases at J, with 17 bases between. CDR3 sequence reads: CASSPGTGERNEQFF. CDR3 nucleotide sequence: TGCGCCAGCAGCCCGGGGACGGGAGAACGGAATGAGCAGTTCTTC.

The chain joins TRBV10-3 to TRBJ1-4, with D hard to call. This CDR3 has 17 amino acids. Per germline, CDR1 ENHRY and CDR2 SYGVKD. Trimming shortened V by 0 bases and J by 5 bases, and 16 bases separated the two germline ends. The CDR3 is CAISESRKGTSNEKLFF. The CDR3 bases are TGTGCCATCAGTGAGTCTCGGAAGGGTACATCCAATGAAAAACTGTTTTTT.

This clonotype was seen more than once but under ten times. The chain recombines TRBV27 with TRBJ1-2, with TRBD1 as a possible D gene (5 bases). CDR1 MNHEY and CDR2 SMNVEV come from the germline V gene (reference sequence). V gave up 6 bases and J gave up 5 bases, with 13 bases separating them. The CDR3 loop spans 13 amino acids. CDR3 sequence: CASSPQGLYGYTF. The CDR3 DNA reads TGTGCCAGCAGCCCCCAGGGATTATATGGCTACACCTTC.

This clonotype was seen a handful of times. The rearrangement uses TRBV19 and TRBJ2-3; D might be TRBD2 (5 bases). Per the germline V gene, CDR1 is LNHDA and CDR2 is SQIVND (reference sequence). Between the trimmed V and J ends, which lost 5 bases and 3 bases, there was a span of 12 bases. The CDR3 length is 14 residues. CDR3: CASSYGQRTDTQYF. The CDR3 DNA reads TGTGCCAGTAGTTACGGGCAGCGGACAGATACGCAGTATTTT.

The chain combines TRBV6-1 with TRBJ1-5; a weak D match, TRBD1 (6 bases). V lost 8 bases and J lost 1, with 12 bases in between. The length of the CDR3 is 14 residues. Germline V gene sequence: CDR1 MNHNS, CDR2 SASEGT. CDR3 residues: CASAEGGSNQPQHF. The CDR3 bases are TGTGCCAGCGCAGAAGGGGGGAGCAATCAGCCCCAGCATTTT.